This entry lists 12 T cell receptor beta chains sequenced from one sample in a study of CD8+ T cells in alopecia areata. RNA, once extracted, was reverse transcribed into cDNA for use as the sequencing template. Data came from immunoSEQ multiplex PCR; TCRdb stores just in-frame clones and leaves some out. The sample consists of 250,000 or so clones, roughly two thirds of them appearing once. The sample in question was CD4+ T cells sorted from blood, obtained at week 0. The receptors stem from a human donor with alopecia areata.

The chain carries TRBV29-1 and TRBJ2-3, with D uncertain. This CDR3 contains 12 residues. V lost 2 bases and J 2 bases, leaving 5 bases between the germline ends. The germline V gene has CDR1 SQVTM and CDR2 ANQGSEA. The chain's CDR3 is CSVERPTDTQYF. CDR3 DNA: TGCAGCGTTGAAAGGCCCACAGATACGCAGTATTTT.

The CDR3 protein is CACGKGRTNEKLFF. The CDR3 DNA follows: TGTGCCTGCGGGAAGGGACGGACTAATGAAAAACTGTTTTTT. The chain employs TRBV30 and TRBJ1-4, with D perhaps matching TRBD1 (5 bases). The CDR3 is 14 residues long. V dropped 6 bases and J dropped 2 bases, with 13 bases sitting between them. Germline lookup yields CDR1 GTSNPN and CDR2 SVGIG (reference sequence).

Details on this clone: The same CDR3 arises from other DNA sequences in this sample as well. The J gene is TRBJ2-5, the V gene TRBV15, with TRBD2 identical over 8 bases. CDR1 and CDR2 from the germline V gene are LNHNV and YYDKDF (reference sequence). V dropped 5 bases and J dropped 5; count of bases not matched to a gene: 4. The CDR3 spans 13 residues. CDR3 residues: CATSRGGLETQYF. CDR3 nucleotide sequence: TGTGCCACCAGCCGGGGGGGCCTCGAGACCCAGTACTTC.

The chain links TRBV7-6 to TRBJ2-7, with D tentatively TRBD1 or TRBD2 (6 bases each). V gave up 5 bases and J gave up 2 bases, with 10 bases separating them. The CDR3 covers 13 residues. Germline-derived CDR1 and CDR2 are SGHVS and FNYEAQ. The CDR3 DNA follows: TGTGCCAGCAGCGGGGGGCCTGCCTACGAGCAGTACTTC. It codes for CASSGGPAYEQYF.

This chain uses TRBV2 with TRBJ1-1; the D gene is possibly TRBD1 (5 bases). Germline V lookup: CDR1 SNHLY, CDR2 FYNNEI. The V end lost 6 bases, the J end lost 3 bases, and 11 bases lay between the germline ends. CDR3 length: 13 amino acids. For the CDR3, the DNA is TGTGCCAGCAGCGCAGGGTCGTACACTGAAGCTTTCTTT. Its translation is CASSAGSYTEAFF.

This sequence joins TRBV5-1 and TRBJ2-2; tentatively, D is TRBD1 or TRBD2 (5 bases each). The CDR3 totals 15 residues. Looked up from germline, CDR1 is SGHRS and CDR2 is YFSETQ. The V gene lost 6 bases and the J gene lost 13 bases, with 25 bases spanning the gap. CDR3 sequence (DNA): TGCGCCAGCACCAGGAGTCCGGGGACGATGTCTGGGCTGTTTTTT. Its protein is CASTRSPGTMSGLFF.

The chain uses TRBV7-3 and TRBJ2-1; D unresolved. The CDR3 covers 12 residues. V shed 2 bases and J shed 6 bases, with 5 bases lying between them. The germline gives CDR1 SGHTA, CDR2 FQGTGA. The CDR3 loop reads CASSLSANEQFF. CDR3 DNA sequence: TGTGCCAGCAGCTTATCTGCCAATGAGCAGTTCTTC.

The chain combines TRBV30 with TRBJ2-5; the D gene is possibly TRBD1 (6 bases). The CDR3 contains 11 residues. CDR1 GTSNPN and CDR2 SVGIG come from the germline V gene (reference sequence). The germline V and J ends were trimmed by 7 bases and 6 bases, with 12 bases remaining between them. This CDR3 reads CASDSHQTQYF. The CDR3 DNA is TGTGCCTCGGACAGCCATCAGACCCAGTACTTC. The whole variable domain, remainder taken from reference TRBV30 and TRBJ2-5, is SQTIHQWPATLVQPVGSPLSLECTVEGTSNPNLYWYRQAAGRGLQLLFYSVGIGQISSEVPQNLSASRPQDRQFILSSKKLLLSDSGFYLCASDSHQTQYFGPGTRLLVL.

V and J are TRBV20-1 and TRBJ1-1; D gene unclear. Trimming shortened V by 4 bases and J by 5 bases, and 8 bases separated the two germline ends. The CDR3 spans 11 residues. CDR1 DFQATT and CDR2 SNEGSKA come from the germline V gene (reference sequence). For the CDR3, the DNA is TGCAGTGCTACAACTAGGACTGAAGCTTTCTTT. Translating it yields CSATTRTEAFF.

CDR3 sequence (DNA): TGTGCCAGCAGACCGGGACAGAACACTGAAGCTTTCTTT. Translation: CASRPGQNTEAFF. V gene TRBV25-1 combines with J gene TRBJ1-1, with D maybe TRBD1 (6 bases). Trimming left V 6 bases short and J 1 base short, with 9 bases between. The germline V gene has CDR1 MGHDK and CDR2 SYGVNS. This CDR3 is built from 13 residues. The full variable domain, its missing parts supplied by reference TRBV25-1 and TRBJ1-1, is EADIYQTPRYLVIGTGKKITLECSQTMGHDKMYWYQQDPGMELHLIHYSYGVNSTEKGDLSSESTVSRIRTEHFPLTLESARPSHTSQYLCASRPGQNTEAFFGQGTRLTVV.

The CDR3 spells CAWNGGRQETQYF. CDR3 nucleotides: TGTGCCTGGAACGGGGGCCGACAAGAGACCCAGTACTTC. The chain recombines TRBV30 with TRBJ2-5; either TRBD1 or TRBD2 may fit D (6 bases each). CDR1 is GTSNPN and CDR2 is SVGIG in the germline V gene (reference sequence). There are 13 residues in the CDR3. Trimming removed 4 bases from V and 2 bases from J, with 11 bases in between.

V gene TRBV15 combines with J gene TRBJ1-1, with D perhaps TRBD1 (5 bases). CDR1 LNHNV and CDR2 YYDKDF come from the germline V gene (reference sequence). The V end lost 1 base, the J end lost 6 bases, and 12 bases lay between the germline ends. This CDR3 comprises 14 residues. CDR3 nucleotides: TGTGCCACCAGCAGAGTCGACAGTGGGGCTGAAGCTTTCTTT. It is translated as CATSRVDSGAEAFF.